The 6 T cell receptor beta chains listed next were all sequenced from one sample in a study of blood T cell repertoires in COVID-19. TCRdb's table, derived via immunoSEQ multiplex PCR, lists solely in-frame clones and lacks some. The sample includes about 120,000 clones, about 88% seen only once; the top ten take around 3%. Sequenced material: peripheral blood. The origin of the receptors is a woman aged 45 to 65 with acute or convalescent COVID-19.

This chain connects TRBV30 to TRBJ2-1; D not resolved. Trimming cost V 0 bases and J 5 bases, with 8 bases left between them. This CDR3 spans 13 amino acids. Germline V gives CDR1 GTSNPN, CDR2 SVGIG (reference sequence). The CDR3 nucleotides are TGTGCCTGGAGTGTACGCCGGGACAATGAGCAGTTCTTC. This translates into CAWSVRRDNEQFF. The entire variable domain, with the rest obtained from reference TRBV30 and TRBJ2-1, is as follows: SQTIHQWPATLVQPVGSPLSLECTVEGTSNPNLYWYRQAAGRGLQLLFYSVGIGQISSEVPQNLSASRPQDRQFILSSKKLLLSDSGFYLCAWSVRRDNEQFFGPGTRLTVL.

The gene calls are TRBV18 and TRBJ2-1; 12 bases map to TRBD2. This CDR3 has 15 amino acids. Looked up from germline, CDR1 is KGHSH and CDR2 is LQKENI. The trim removed 2 bases at V and 7 bases at J, leaving 3 bases unmatched. CDR3 DNA sequence: TGTGCCAGCTCACCAAGACTAGCGGGAGTTAATGAGCAGTTCTTC. Translation gives CASSPRLAGVNEQFF.

V is TRBV10-1 and J is TRBJ1-2, with 8 positions matching TRBD1. V shed 0 bases, J shed 4 bases, and the junction held 4 bases outside the gene matches. The CDR3 is 15 residues long. Per germline, CDR1 WNHNN and CDR2 SYGVQD (reference sequence). The CDR3 region is CASSESRDRTYGYTF. The CDR3 DNA is TGCGCCAGCAGTGAGTCAAGGGACAGGACCTATGGCTACACCTTC.

This chain connects TRBV7-2 to TRBJ1-6, with TRBD1 as a possible D gene (6 bases). CDR1 is SGHTA and CDR2 is FQGNSA in the germline V gene. With 2 bases removed from V and 7 bases from J, the gap between germline ends came to 15 bases. This CDR3 is 16 amino acids long. The CDR3 is CASSLQGPQGNSPLHF. The CDR3 nucleotides read TGTGCCAGCAGCTTACAGGGTCCCCAGGGGAATTCACCCCTCCACTTT.

The J gene is TRBJ2-2, the V gene TRBV11-2; 10 bases map to TRBD1. The CDR3 is 16 amino acids. Germline CDR1 and CDR2: SGHAT and FQNNGV. Losses at the gene ends were 5 bases for V and 4 bases for J; bases not matched to a gene: 7. This CDR3 is CASSPETGGITGELFF. The CDR3 region has the DNA TGTGCCAGCAGCCCAGAGACAGGGGGCATCACCGGGGAGCTGTTTTTT.

The V gene is TRBV5-1, the J gene TRBJ1-1, with D unresolved. Germline V gene sequence: CDR1 SGHRS, CDR2 YFSETQ. CDR3 length: 14 amino acids. Trimming removed 3 bases from V and 0 bases from J, with 9 bases in between. CDR3 in amino acids: CASSWNSMNTEAFF. Here the CDR3 DNA reads TGCGCCAGCAGCTGGAACAGTATGAACACTGAAGCTTTCTTT.